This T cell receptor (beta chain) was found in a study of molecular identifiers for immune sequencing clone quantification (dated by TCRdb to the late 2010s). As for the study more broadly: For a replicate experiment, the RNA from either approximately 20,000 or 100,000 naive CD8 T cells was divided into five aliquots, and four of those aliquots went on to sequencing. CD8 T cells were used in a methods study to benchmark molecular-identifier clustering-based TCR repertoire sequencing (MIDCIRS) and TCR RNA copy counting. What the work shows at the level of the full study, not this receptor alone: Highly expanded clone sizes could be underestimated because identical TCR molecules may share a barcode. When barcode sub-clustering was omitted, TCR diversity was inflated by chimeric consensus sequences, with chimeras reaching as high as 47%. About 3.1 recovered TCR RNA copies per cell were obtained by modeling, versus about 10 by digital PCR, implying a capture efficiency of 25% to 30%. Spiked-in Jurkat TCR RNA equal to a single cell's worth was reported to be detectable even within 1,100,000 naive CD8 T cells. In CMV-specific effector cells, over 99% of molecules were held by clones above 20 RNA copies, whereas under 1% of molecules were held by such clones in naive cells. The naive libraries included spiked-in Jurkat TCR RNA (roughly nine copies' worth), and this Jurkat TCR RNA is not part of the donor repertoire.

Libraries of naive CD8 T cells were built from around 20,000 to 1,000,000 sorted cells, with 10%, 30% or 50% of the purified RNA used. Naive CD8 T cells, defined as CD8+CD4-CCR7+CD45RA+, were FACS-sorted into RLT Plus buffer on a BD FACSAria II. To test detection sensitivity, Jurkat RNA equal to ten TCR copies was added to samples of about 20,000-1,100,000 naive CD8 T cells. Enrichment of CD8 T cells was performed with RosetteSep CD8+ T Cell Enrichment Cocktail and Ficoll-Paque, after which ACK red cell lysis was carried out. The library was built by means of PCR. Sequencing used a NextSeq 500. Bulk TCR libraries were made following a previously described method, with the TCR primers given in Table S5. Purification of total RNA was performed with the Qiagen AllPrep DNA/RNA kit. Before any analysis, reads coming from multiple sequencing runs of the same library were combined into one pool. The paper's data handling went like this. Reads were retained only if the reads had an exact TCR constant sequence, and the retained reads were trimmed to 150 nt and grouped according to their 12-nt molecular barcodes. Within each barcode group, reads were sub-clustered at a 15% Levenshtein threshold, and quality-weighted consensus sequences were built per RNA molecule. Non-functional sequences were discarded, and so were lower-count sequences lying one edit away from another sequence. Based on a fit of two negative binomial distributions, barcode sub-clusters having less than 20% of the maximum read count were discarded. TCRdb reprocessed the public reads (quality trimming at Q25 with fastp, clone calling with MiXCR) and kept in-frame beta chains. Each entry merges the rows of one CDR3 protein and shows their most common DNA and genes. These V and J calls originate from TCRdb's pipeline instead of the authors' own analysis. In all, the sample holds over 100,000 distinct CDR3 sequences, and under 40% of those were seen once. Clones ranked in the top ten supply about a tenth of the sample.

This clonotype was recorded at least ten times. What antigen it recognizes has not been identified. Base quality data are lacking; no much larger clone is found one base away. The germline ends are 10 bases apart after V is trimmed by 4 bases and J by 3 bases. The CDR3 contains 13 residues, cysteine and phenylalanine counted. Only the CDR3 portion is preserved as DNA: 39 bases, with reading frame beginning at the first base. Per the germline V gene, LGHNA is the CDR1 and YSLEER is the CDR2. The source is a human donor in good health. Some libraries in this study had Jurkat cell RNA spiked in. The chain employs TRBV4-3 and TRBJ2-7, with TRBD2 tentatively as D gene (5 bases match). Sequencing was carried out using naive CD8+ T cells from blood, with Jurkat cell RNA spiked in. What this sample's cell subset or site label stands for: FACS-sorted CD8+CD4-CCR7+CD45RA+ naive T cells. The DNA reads TGCGCCAGCAGCCCGGGGAGCGGCTACGAGCAGTACTTC. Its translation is CASSPGSGYEQYF.